Sequencing of this T cell receptor (beta chain) was carried out in a study of blood T cell repertoires in COVID-19. As for the study in general: T cells, B-cell-depleted T cells, or PBMCs provided the cDNA or gDNA that served as material.

Trimming removed 3 bases at V and 0 bases at J, with 5 bases between. Germline lookup yields CDR1 LNHDA and CDR2 SQIVND (reference sequence). This CDR3 is built from 13 residues. Clones were read by immunoSEQ multiplex PCR, and TCRdb kept only the in-frame ones, dropping some. The profile covers about 40,000 clones, with approximately 92% appearing a single time and about 5.5% taken by the ten largest. This sequence was found in a woman older than 75 with acute or convalescent COVID-19. The sequencing input was peripheral blood. The chain combines TRBV19 with TRBJ1-1; perhaps TRBD1 as D (5 bases). The CDR3 region is CASSIRVNTEAFF. The CDR3 nucleotides are TGTGCCAGTAGTATCAGGGTGAACACTGAAGCTTTCTTT.